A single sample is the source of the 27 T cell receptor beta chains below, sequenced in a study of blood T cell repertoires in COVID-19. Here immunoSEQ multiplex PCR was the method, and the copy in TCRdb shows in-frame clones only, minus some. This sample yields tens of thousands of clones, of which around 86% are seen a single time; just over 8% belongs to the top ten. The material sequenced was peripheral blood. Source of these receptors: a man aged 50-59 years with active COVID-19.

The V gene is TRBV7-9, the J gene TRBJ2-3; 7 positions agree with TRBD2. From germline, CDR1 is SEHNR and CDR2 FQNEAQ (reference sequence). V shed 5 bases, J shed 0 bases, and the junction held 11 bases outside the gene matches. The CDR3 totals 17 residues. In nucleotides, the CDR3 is TGTGCCAGCAGCCCTGTCACCGCTAGCGGCAGCACAGATACGCAGTATTTT. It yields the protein CASSPVTASGSTDTQYF.

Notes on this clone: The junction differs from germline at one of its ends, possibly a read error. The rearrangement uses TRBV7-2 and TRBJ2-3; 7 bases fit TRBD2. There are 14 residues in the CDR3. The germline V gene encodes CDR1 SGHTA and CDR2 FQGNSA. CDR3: CASSLAGLADTQYF. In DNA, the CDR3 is TGTGCCAGCAGTTTAGCGGGCCTTGCAGATACGCAGTATTTT.

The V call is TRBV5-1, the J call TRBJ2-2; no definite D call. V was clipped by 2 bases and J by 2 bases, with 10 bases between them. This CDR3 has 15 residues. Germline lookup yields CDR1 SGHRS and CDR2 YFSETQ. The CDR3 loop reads CASSLTTANTGELFF. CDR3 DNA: TGCGCCAGCAGCTTAACCACAGCCAACACCGGGGAGCTGTTTTTT.

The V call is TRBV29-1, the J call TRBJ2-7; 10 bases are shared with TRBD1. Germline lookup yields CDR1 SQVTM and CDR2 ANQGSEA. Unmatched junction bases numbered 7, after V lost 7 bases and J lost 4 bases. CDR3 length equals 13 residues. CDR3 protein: CSAQTGGGYEQYF. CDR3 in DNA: TGCAGCGCCCAGACAGGGGGCGGTTACGAGCAGTACTTC.

The CDR3 here is CASSPNRGTSYEQYF. The CDR3 DNA is TGTGCCAGCTCACCGAACAGGGGGACATCCTACGAGCAGTACTTC. The V call is TRBV18, the J call TRBJ2-7; 8 nucleotides align to TRBD1. Looked up from germline, CDR1 is KGHSH and CDR2 is LQKENI. CDR3 length: 15 amino acids. With V trimmed by 3 bases and J by 1 base, 5 bases remained unmatched.

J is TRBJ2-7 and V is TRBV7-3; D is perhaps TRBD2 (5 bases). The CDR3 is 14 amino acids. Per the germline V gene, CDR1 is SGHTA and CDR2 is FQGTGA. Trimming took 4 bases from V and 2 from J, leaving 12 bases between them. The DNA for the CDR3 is TGTGCCAGCAGCTATGAGCCAGCGGCCTACGAGCAGTACTTC. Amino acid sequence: CASSYEPAAYEQYF.

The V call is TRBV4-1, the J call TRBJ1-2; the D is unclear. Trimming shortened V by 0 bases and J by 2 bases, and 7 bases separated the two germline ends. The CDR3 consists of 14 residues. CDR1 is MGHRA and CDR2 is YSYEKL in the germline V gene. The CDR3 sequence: CASSQDDRNYGYTF. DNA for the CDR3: TGCGCCAGCAGCCAAGATGATCGGAACTATGGCTACACCTTC.

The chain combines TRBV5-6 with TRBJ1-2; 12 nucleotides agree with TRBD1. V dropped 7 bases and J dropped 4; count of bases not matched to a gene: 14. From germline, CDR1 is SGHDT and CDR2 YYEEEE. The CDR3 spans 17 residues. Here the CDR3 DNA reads TGTGCCAGCCAATACTTGACCGGGACAGGGGGCCTCTATGGCTACACCTTC. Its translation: CASQYLTGTGGLYGYTF.

CDR3 region: CASSLEVRSSYEQYF. CDR3 coding DNA: TGTGCCAGCAGCTTGGAGGTGAGGAGCTCCTACGAGCAGTACTTC. The chain recombines TRBV5-6 with TRBJ2-7; D is unresolved. Germline CDR1 is SGHDT and CDR2 is YYEEEE. This CDR3 spans 15 amino acids. V shed 0 bases and J shed 0 bases, with 10 bases lying between them.

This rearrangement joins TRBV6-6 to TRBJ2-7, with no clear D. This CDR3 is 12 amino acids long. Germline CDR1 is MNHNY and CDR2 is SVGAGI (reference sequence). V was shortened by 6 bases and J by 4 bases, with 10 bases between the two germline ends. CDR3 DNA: TGTGCCAGCAGCCCCGGTAGTTACGAGCAGTACTTC. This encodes CASSPGSYEQYF.

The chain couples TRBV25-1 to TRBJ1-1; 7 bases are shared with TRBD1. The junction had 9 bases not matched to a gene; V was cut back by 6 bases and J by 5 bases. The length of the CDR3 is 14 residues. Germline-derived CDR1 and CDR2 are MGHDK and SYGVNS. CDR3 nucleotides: TGTGCCAGCAGACGACAGGGCTTTGGGACTGAAGCTTTCTTT. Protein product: CASRRQGFGTEAFF.

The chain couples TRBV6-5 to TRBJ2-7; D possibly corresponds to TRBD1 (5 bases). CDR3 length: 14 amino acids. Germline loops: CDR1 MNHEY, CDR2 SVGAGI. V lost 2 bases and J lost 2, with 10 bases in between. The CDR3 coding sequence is TGTGCCAGCAGTTACGGGCAGGGTCCCTACGAGCAGTACTTC. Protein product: CASSYGQGPYEQYF.

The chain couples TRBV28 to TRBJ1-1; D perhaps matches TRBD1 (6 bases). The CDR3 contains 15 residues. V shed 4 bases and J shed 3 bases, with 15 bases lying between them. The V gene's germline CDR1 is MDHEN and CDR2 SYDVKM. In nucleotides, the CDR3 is TGTGCCAGCAGTTCCAAACAGGGCATTTACACTGAAGCTTTCTTT. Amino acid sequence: CASSSKQGIYTEAFF.

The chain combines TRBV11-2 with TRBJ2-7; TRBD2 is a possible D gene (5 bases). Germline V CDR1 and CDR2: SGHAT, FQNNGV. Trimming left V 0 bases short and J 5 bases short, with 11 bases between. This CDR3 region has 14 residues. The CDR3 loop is CASSLEWESHEQYF. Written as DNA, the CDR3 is TGTGCCAGCAGCTTAGAGTGGGAGAGCCACGAGCAGTACTTC.

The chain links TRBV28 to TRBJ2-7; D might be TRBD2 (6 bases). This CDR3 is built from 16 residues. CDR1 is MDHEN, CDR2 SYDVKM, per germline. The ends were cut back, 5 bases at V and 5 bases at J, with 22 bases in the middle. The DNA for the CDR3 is TGTGCCAGCAGTGAGTGGACTAAATCGGGGGAAAACGAGCAGTACTTC. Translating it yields CASSEWTKSGENEQYF.

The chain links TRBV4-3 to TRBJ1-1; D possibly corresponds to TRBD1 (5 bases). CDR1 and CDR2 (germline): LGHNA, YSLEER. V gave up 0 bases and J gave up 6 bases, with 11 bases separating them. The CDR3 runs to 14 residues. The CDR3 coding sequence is TGCGCCAGCAGCCAAGATCTTGGGGGGGCTGAAGCTTTCTTT. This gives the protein CASSQDLGGAEAFF.

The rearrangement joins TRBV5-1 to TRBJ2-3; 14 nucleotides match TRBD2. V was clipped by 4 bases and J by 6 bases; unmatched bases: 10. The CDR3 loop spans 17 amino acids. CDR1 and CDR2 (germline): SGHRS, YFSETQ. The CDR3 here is CASSQSTSGRAGDTQYF. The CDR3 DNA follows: TGCGCCAGCAGCCAATCGACTAGCGGGAGGGCCGGGGATACGCAGTATTTT.

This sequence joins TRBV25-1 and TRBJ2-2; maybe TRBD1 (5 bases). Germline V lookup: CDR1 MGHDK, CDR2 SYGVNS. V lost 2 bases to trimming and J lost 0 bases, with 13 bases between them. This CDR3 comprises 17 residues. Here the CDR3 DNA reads TGTGCCAGCAGTGAAGGGCCGACGACAGCGAACACCGGGGAGCTGTTTTTT. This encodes CASSEGPTTANTGELFF.

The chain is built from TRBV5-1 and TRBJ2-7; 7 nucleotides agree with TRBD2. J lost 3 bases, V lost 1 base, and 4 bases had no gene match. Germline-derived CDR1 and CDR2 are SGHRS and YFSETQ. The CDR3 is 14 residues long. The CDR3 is CASSLSGGGYEQYF. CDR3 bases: TGCGCCAGCAGCTTGTCCGGCGGGGGCTACGAGCAGTACTTC.

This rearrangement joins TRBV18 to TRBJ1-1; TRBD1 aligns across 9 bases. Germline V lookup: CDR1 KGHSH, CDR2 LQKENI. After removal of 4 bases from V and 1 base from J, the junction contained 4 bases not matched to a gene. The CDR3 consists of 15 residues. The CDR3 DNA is TGTGCCAGCTCACGGGGACAGGGAGGGAACACTGAAGCTTTCTTT. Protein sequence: CASSRGQGGNTEAFF.

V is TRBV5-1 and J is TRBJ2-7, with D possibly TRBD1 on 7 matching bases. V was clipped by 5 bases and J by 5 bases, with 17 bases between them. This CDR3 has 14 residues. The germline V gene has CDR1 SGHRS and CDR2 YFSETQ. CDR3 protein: CASRSGVRGDEQYF. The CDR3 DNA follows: TGCGCCAGCAGGTCCGGCGTCAGGGGGGACGAGCAGTACTTC.

The CDR3 is CASSLSGILGGYTF. The CDR3 DNA follows: TGCGCCAGCAGCCTCTCAGGGATTTTAGGTGGCTACACCTTC. This sequence joins TRBV4-1 and TRBJ1-2; tentative D call: TRBD1 (5 bases). The germline gives CDR1 MGHRA, CDR2 YSYEKL. V lost 4 bases to trimming and J lost 7 bases, with 16 bases between them. This CDR3 has 14 residues.

CDR3 region: CASRRTGAPSYEQYF. The CDR3 region has the DNA TGTGCCAGCAGACGAACAGGGGCCCCATCATACGAGCAGTACTTC. This chain joins TRBV28 and TRBJ2-7; TRBD1 matches at 7 bases. The CDR3 covers 15 residues. J lost 4 bases, V lost 6 bases, and 12 bases had no gene match. From germline, CDR1 is MDHEN and CDR2 SYDVKM. Using reference TRBV28 and TRBJ2-7 for the parts outside the CDR3, the full variable domain is DVKVTQSSRYLVKRTGEKVFLECVQDMDHENMFWYRQDPGLGLRLIYFSYDVKMKEKGDIPEGYSVSREKKERFSLILESASTNQTSMYLCASRRTGAPSYEQYFGPGTRLTVT.

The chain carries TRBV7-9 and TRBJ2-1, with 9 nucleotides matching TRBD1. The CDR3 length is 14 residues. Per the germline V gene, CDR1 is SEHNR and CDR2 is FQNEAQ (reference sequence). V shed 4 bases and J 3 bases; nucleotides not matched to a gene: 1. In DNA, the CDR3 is TGTGCCAGCAGCTCGGGACAGGGCTACAATGAGCAGTTCTTC. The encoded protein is CASSSGQGYNEQFF.

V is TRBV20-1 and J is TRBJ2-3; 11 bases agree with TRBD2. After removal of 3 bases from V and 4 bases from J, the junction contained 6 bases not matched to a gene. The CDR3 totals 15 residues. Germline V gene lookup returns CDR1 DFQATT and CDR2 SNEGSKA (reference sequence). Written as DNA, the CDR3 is TGCAGTGCTAGTCTTAGCGGGAGGGCCCCAGATACGCAGTATTTT. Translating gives CSASLSGRAPDTQYF.

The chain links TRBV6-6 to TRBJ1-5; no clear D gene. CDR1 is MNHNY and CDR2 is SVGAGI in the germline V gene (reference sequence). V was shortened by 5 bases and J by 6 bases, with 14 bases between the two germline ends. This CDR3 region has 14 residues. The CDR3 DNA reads TGTGCCAGCAGTCCCGGGTCGATGACTCAGCCCCAGCATTTT. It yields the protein CASSPGSMTQPQHF.

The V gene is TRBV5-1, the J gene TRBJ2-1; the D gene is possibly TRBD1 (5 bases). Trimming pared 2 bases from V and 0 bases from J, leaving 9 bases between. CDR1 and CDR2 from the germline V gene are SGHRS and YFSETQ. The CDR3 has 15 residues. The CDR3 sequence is CASSFRQSSYNEQFF. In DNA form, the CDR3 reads TGCGCCAGCAGCTTTAGACAGAGCTCCTACAATGAGCAGTTCTTC.